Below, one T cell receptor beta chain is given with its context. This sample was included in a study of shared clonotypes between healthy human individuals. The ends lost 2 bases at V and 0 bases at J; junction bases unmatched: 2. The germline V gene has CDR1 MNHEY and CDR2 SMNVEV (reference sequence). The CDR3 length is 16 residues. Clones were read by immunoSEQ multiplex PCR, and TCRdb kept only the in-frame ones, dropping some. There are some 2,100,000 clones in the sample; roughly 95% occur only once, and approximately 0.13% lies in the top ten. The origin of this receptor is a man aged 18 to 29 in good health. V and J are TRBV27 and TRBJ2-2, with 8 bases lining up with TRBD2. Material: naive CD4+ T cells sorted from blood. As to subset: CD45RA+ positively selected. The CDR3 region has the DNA TGTGCCAGCAGTTTAGCGGGGGGATCGAACACCGGGGAGCTGTTTTTT. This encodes CASSLAGGSNTGELFF.